This TCR beta chain was recorded in a study of T cell repertoires in cytomegalovirus infection. Study information: Evidence of both CMV infection and a matching HLA type came from public TCR beta signatures. Study outcomes and limitations: The response measured ex vivo was dominated by TCR beta clonotypes (HLA-C-restricted and CMV-specific). Cumulative frequency of public TCR beta families picked out carriers of CMV plus the relevant HLA.

TCRdb reprocessed the reads with MiXCR, giving one entry per CDR3 protein. The data hold roughly 640,000 distinct CDR3 sequences, with 20% to 25% observed a single time. Turning to this clonotype: Its antigen remains unidentified.

Trimming at V came to 3 bases and at J to 1 base, leaving 6 bases not matched to a gene. The V gene's germline CDR1 is SGDLS and CDR2 YYNGEE. The CDR3 totals 16 residues. Sequenced input: CD8+ T cells from PBMCs. The clonotype was recovered from a human donor in good health (CMV status not recorded). Some clones in this sample may be carry-over from other donors' samples. The gene calls are TRBV9 and TRBJ2-5, with 10 nucleotides matching TRBD2. The CDR3 spells CASSASGTSVQETQYF. In DNA form, the CDR3 reads TGTGCCAGCAGCGCCTCCGGGACTAGCGTCCAAGAGACCCAGTACTTC.